The next 5 T cell receptor beta chains were all read from a single sample in a study of memory CD4+ T cells and cytomegalovirus serostatus. Produced via immunoSEQ multiplex PCR; TCRdb's table is partial and in-frame only. The sample includes approximately 61,000 clones, 60% to 85% of them seen just once. The sort gate was single viable CD3+CD4+CD8-CD45RO+ cells for memory CD4+ T cells. The source material was memory CD4+ T cells from blood. The receptors here all came from an adult in good health and CMV-seronegative. Some clones in this sample may be carry-over from other donors' samples.

The chain is built from TRBV30 and TRBJ1-4; weak D call: TRBD1 (5 bases). With 3 bases removed from V and 6 bases from J, the gap between germline ends came to 20 bases. This CDR3 has 16 amino acids. Per the germline V gene, CDR1 is GTSNPN and CDR2 is SVGIG (reference sequence). CDR3 amino acids: CAWSPGPGLWDEKLFF. CDR3 nucleotides: TGTGCCTGGAGCCCCGGGCCGGGACTCTGGGATGAAAAACTGTTTTTT. Supplemented by reference TRBV30 and TRBJ1-4, the full variable domain reads SQTIHQWPATLVQPVGSPLSLECTVEGTSNPNLYWYRQAAGRGLQLLFYSVGIGQISSEVPQNLSASRPQDRQFILSSKKLLLSDSGFYLCAWSPGPGLWDEKLFFGSGTQLSVL.

This clone has only one observation. The chain links TRBV18 to TRBJ2-5; 7 nucleotides line up with TRBD1. The J call may be incorrect, as the DNA end agrees better with TRBJ2-7. This CDR3 has 13 amino acids. CDR1 and CDR2 from the germline V gene are KGHSH and LQKENI. CDR3 sequence (DNA): TGTGCCAGCACGCTGCAGGGGGAATACGAGCAGTACTTC. This codes for CASTLQGEYEQYF.

J is TRBJ1-3 and V is TRBV30; 10 positions match TRBD1. From germline, CDR1 is GTSNPN and CDR2 SVGIG (reference sequence). V gave up 6 bases and J gave up 4 bases; unmatched junction bases: 3. This CDR3 comprises 13 residues. DNA for the CDR3: TGTGCCTGCGGGACAGGGGCCGGAAACACCATATATTTT. Translation gives CACGTGAGNTIYF.

The chain joins TRBV4-2 to TRBJ1-1, with no clear D. With 0 bases removed from V and 0 bases from J, the gap between germline ends came to 8 bases. This CDR3 has 15 amino acids. CDR1 and CDR2 (germline): LGHNA, YNFKEQ. Here the CDR3 DNA reads TGTGCCAGCAGCCAAGATACCGGCCTGAACACTGAAGCTTTCTTT. It translates to CASSQDTGLNTEAFF.

The rearrangement links TRBV28 to TRBJ1-5; the match to TRBD1 covers 7 bases. The V segment lost 5 bases and the J segment 9 bases; nucleotides outside the gene matches: 16. The CDR3 sequence is 16 residues long. CDR1 and CDR2 from the germline V gene are MDHEN and SYDVKM. The CDR3 is CASSLNGRGGGWPQHF. As DNA, the CDR3 is TGTGCCAGCAGTCTAAACGGGAGAGGGGGCGGTTGGCCCCAGCATTTT.